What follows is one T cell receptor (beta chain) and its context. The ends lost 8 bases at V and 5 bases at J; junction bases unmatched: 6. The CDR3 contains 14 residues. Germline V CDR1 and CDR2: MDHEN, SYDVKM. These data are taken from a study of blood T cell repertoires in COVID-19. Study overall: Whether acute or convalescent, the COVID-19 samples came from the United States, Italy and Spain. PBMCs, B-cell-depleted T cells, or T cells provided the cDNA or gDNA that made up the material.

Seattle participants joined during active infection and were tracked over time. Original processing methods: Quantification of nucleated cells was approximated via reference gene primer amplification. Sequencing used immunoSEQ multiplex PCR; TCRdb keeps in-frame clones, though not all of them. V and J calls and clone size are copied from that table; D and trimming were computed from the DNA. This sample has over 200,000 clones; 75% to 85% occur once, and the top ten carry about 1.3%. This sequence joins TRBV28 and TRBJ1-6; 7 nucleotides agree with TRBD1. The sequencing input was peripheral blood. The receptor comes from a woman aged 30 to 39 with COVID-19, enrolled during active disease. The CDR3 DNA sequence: TGTGCCAGCTTAACCGGGACAGATAATTCACCCCTCCACTTT. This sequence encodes CASLTGTDNSPLHF.